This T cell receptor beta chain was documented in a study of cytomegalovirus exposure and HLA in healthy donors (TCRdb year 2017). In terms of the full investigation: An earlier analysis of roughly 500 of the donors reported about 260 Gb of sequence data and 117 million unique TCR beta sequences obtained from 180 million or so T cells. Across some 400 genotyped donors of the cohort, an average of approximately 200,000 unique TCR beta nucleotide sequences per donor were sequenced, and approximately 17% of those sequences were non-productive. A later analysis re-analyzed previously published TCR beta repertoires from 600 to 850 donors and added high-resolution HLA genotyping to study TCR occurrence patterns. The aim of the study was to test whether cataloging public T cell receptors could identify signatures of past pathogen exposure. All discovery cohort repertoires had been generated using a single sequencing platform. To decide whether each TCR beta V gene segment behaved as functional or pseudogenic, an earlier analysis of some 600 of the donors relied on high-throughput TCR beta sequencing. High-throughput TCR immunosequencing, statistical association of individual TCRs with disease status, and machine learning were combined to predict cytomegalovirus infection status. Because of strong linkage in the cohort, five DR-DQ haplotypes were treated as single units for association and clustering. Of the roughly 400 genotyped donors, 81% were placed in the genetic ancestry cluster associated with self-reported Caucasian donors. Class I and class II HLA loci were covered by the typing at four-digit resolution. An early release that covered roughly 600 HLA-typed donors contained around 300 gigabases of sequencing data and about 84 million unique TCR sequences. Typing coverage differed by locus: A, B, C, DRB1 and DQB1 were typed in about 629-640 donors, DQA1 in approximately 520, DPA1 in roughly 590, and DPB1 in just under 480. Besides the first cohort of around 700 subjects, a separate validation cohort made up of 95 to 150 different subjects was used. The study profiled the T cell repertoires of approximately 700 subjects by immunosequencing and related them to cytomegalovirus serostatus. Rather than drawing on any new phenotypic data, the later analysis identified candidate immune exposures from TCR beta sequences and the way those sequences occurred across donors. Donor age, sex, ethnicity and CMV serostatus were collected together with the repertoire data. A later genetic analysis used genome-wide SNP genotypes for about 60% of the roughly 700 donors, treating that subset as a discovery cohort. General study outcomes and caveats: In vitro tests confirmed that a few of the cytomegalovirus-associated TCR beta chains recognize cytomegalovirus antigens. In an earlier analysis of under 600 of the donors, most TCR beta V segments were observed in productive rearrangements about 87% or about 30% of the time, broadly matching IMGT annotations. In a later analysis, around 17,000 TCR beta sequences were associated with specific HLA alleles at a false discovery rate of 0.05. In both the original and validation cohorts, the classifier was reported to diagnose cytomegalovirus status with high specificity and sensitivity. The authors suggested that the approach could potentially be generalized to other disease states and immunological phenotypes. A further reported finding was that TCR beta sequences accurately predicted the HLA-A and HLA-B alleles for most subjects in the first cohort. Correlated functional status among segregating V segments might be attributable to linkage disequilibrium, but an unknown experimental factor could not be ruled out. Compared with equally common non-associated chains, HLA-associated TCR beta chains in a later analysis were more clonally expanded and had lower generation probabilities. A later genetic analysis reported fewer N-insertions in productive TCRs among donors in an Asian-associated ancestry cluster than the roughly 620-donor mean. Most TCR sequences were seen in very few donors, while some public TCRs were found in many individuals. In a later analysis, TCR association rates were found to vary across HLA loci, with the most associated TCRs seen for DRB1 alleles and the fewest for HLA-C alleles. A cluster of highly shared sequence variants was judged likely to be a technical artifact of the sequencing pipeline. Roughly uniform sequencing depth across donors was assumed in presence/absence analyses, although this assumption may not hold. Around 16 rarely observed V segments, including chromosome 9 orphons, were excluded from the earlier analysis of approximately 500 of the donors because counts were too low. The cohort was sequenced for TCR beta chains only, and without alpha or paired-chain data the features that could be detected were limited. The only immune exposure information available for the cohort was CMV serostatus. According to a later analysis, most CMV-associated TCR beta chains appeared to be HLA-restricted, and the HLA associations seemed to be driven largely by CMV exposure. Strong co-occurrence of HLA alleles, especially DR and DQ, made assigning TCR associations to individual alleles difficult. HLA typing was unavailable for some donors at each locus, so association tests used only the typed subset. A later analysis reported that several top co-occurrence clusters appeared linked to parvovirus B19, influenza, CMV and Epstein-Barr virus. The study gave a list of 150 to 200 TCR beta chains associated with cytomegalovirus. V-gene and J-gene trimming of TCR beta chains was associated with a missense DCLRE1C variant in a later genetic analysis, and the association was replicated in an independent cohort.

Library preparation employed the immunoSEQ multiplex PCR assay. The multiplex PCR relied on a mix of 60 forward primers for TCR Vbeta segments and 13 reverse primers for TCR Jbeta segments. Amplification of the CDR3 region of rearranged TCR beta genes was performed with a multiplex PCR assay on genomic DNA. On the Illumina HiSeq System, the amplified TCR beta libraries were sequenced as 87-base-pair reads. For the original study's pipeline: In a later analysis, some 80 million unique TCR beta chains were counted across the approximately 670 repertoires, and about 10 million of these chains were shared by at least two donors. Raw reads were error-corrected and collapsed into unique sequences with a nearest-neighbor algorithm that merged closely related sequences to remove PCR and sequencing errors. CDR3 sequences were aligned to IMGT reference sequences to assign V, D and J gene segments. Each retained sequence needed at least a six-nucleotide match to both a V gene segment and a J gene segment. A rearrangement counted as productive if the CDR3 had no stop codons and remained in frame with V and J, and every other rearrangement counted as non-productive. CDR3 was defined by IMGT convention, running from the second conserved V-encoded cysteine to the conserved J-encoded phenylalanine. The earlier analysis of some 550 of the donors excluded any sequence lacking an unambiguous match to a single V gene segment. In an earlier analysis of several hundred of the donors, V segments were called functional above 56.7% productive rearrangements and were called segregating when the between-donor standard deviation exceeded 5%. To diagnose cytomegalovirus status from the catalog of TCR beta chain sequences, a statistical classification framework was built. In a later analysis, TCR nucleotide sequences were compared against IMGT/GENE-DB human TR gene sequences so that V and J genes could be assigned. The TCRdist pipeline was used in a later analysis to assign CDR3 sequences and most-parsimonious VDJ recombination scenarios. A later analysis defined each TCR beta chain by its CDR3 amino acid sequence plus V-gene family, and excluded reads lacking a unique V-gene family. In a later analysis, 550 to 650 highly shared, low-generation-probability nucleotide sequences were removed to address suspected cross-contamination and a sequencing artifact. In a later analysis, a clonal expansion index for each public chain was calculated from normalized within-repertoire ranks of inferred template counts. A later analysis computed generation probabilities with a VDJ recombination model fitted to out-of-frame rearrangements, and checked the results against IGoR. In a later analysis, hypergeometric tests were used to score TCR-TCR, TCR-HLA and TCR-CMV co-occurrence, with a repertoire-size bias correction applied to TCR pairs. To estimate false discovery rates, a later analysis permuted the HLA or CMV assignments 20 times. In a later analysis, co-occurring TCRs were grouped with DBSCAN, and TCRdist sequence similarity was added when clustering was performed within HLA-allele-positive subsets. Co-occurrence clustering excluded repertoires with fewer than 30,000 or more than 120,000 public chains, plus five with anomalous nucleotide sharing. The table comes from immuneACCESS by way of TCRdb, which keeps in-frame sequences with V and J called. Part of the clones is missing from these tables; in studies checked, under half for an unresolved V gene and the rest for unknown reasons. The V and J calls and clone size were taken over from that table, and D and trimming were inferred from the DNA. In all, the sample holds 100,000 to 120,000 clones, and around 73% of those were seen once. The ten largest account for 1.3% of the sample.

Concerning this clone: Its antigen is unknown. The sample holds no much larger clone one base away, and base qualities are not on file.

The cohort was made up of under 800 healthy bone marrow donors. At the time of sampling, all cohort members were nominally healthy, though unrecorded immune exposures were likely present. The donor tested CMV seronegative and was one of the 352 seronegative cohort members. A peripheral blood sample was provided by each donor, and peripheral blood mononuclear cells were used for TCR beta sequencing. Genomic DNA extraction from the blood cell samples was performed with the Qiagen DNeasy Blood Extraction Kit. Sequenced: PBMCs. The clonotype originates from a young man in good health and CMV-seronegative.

The sequence in DNA is TGTGCCAGCTTAACAGGGTCCAGAAACACCATATATTTT. Its amino acids are CASLTGSRNTIYF. The rearranged chain carries TRBV28 and TRBJ1-3; a tentative D match to TRBD1 spans 6 bases. The germline V gene yields MDHEN for CDR1 and SYDVKM for CDR2. Trimming removed 8 bases from V and 5 bases from J, leaving 13 bases between the germline ends. The CDR3 numbers 13 residues from cysteine through phenylalanine. The entry retains the CDR3 DNA only, 39 bases that are in frame from base 1.